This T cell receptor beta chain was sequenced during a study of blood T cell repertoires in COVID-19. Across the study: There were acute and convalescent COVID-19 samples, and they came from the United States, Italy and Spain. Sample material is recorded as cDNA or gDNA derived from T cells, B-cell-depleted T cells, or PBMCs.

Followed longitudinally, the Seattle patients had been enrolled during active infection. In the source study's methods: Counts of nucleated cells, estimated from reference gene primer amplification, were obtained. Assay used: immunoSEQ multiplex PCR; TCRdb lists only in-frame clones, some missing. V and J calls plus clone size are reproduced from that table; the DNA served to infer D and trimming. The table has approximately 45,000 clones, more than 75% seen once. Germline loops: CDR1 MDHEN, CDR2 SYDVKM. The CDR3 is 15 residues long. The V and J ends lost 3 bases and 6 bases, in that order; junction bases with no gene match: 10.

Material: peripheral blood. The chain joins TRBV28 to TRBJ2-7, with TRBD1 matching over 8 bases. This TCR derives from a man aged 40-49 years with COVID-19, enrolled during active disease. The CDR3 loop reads CASSFGGQGRIEQYF. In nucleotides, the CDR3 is TGTGCCAGCAGTTTCGGAGGACAGGGTAGGATCGAGCAGTACTTC.